This T cell receptor (beta chain) was sequenced in a study of Tregs in tolerant kidney transplant recipients. Overall study context: Recipients received nonmyeloablative bone marrow transplants from related graft donors, with transient mixed chimerism. Study conclusions and caveats: Antigen-driven expansion was suggested because donor-specific Tregs expanded more than all Tregs in tolerant patients. Expanding Tregs on activated donor B cells appeared to best identify donor-specific TCRbeta clones.

The repertoire was sequenced with immunoSEQ multiplex PCR; TCRdb's copy has only in-frame clones and lacks some. The table lists about 94,000 clones, roughly 93% of them singletons. The CDR3 is 17 residues long. V gave up 0 bases and J gave up 6 bases, with 15 bases separating them. Germline lookup yields CDR1 ENHRY and CDR2 SYGVKD. Points on this clone: Antigen unknown.

CD4+CD25+CD127- Tregs, CD4+CD25- non-Tregs, CD4 and CD8 cells were sorted. This chain joins TRBV10-3 and TRBJ1-6; D gene unclear. The sample in question was CD4+ T cells from blood, obtained before the transplant. This receptor was taken from a human donor who received a combined kidney and bone marrow transplant. The CDR3 here is CAISESGSADINSPLHF. The CDR3, as DNA: TGTGCCATCAGTGAGTCCGGATCCGCCGACATTAATTCACCCCTCCACTTT.